Listed here are 10 T cell receptor beta chains from one sample, sequenced in a study of T cell responses to AZD1222 COVID-19 vaccine. Libraries were prepared by immunoSEQ multiplex PCR; TCRdb keeps only in-frame clonotypes and omits some of them. The sample lists about 120,000 clones, about nine tenths occurring once. The sample in question was peripheral blood, obtained on day 0 of AZD1222 vaccination. The source of these receptors is an adult in good health.

J is TRBJ2-3 and V is TRBV5-1, with 9 nucleotides matching TRBD2. V dropped 5 bases and J dropped 4; count of bases not matched to a gene: 11. Germline CDR1 SGHRS, CDR2 YFSETQ. The CDR3 runs to 16 residues. CDR3 residues: CASRGQTSGPADTQYF. CDR3 DNA sequence: TGCGCCAGCAGGGGGCAGACTAGCGGACCAGCAGATACGCAGTATTTT.

V is TRBV7-8 and J is TRBJ1-2, with D maybe TRBD1 (5 bases). Trimming cost V 5 bases and J 7 bases, with 23 bases left between them. Germline CDR1 reads SGHVS; CDR2 reads FQNEAQ. The CDR3 covers 16 residues. The CDR3 spells CASSIRFGGYRGGYTF. In DNA, the CDR3 is TGTGCCAGCAGCATCCGCTTCGGGGGGTATCGCGGTGGCTACACCTTC.

This chain uses TRBV12-3 or TRBV12-4 with TRBJ1-1; D remains ambiguous. The CDR3 sequence is 13 residues long. The V gene lost 6 bases and the J gene lost 4 bases, with 12 bases spanning the gap. The CDR3 nucleotides are TGTGCCAGCAGCAGCCGTTTAGGCACTGAAGCTTTCTTT. It is translated as CASSSRLGTEAFF.

This chain joins TRBV6-5 and TRBJ1-2, with 7 bases identical to TRBD1. Germline lookup yields CDR1 MNHEY and CDR2 SVGAGI. V shed 0 bases, J shed 8 bases, and the junction held 6 bases outside the gene matches. The CDR3 consists of 14 residues. The CDR3 reads CASSYSAYRGGYTF. The CDR3 DNA is TGTGCCAGCAGTTACTCAGCCTACAGGGGCGGCTACACCTTC.

This rearrangement joins TRBV4-1 to TRBJ2-7, with a tentative D call TRBD1 (5 bases). V was shortened by 3 bases and J by 0 bases, with 12 bases between the two germline ends. This CDR3 region has 15 residues. Germline values: CDR1 MGHRA, CDR2 YSYEKL. Here the CDR3 DNA reads TGCGCCAGCAGCCAGGTCCAGGGCCTCTCCTACGAGCAGTACTTC. Protein: CASSQVQGLSYEQYF.

This chain joins TRBV30 and TRBJ2-7; no reliable D call. The germline gives CDR1 GTSNPN, CDR2 SVGIG (reference sequence). The CDR3 has 11 amino acids. Trimming removed 4 bases at V and 5 bases at J, with 9 bases between. The CDR3 is CAWTLRNEQYF. The CDR3 DNA follows: TGTGCCTGGACCCTAAGGAACGAGCAGTACTTC.

The chain uses TRBV3-1 (or the pseudogene TRBV3-2) and TRBJ1-3, with D unclear. The CDR3 loop spans 14 amino acids. Germline loops: CDR1 LGHDT, CDR2 YNNKEL (reference sequence). The germline V and J ends were trimmed by 4 bases and 0 bases, with 7 bases remaining between them. The CDR3 DNA is TGTGCCAGCAGCCTCAAGAGCTCTGGAAACACCATATATTTT. Translation gives CASSLKSSGNTIYF.

The chain joins TRBV4-1 to TRBJ1-5; no firm D call. In germline, CDR1 is MGHRA, CDR2 YSYEKL. V was cut by 7 bases and J by 1 base, with 14 bases left in between. CDR3 size: 15 residues. The CDR3 DNA is TGCGCCAGCAAAGCTGGGGAAGGGAGCAATCAGCCCCAGCATTTT. This gives the protein CASKAGEGSNQPQHF.

The chain employs TRBV11-2 and TRBJ2-5; 10 bases agree with TRBD2. J was trimmed by 4 bases and V by 6 bases; bases with no gene match: 17. This CDR3 is 18 amino acids long. Germline-derived CDR1 and CDR2 are SGHAT and FQNNGV. The CDR3 DNA sequence: TGTGCCAGCAGGCCTGGTCGTGGTGCTAGCGGGGGTGCAGAGACCCAGTACTTC. Its translation: CASRPGRGASGGAETQYF. Based on the CDR3 plus reference TRBV11-2 and TRBJ2-5, the full variable domain is EAGVAQSPRYKIIEKRQSVAFWCNPISGHATLYWYQQILGQGPKLLIQFQNNGVVDDSQLPKDRFSAERLKGVDSTLKIQPAKLEDSAVYLCASRPGRGASGGAETQYFGPGTRLLVL.

The rearrangement uses TRBV25-1 and TRBJ2-7; no reliable D call. The CDR3 has 11 amino acids. Germline values: CDR1 MGHDK, CDR2 SYGVNS. Trimming took off 6 bases at V and 10 bases at J, with 13 bases between the two ends. The CDR3 nucleotides are TGTGCCAGCAGCTTTGGAGTGGGACAGTACTTC. Translation: CASSFGVGQYF.